This TCR beta chain was sequenced for a study of radiotherapy plus CTLA-4 blockade in lung cancer. The table came from immunoSEQ multiplex PCR; TCRdb's copy has only in-frame clones and leaves some out. The top ten hold approximately 12% of the sample, which has tens of thousands of clones, 65% to 85% seen once. Per germline, CDR1 SGHVS and CDR2 FQNEAQ. V gave up 5 bases and J gave up 7 bases, with 18 bases separating them. The CDR3 contains 15 residues. General study points: Radiotherapy with ipilimumab was followed by blood expansion of tumor-derived clones.

Turning to this clone: The antigen is not known.

Source: peripheral blood, taken from a patient treated with radiotherapy plus ipilimumab. The receptor comes from a human donor with non-small cell lung cancer who had stable disease on radiotherapy plus ipilimumab. V usage is TRBV7-8 and J usage is TRBJ1-5; D unclear. The CDR3 DNA reads as TGTGCCAGCAGCCCTTATAGGGCCTCCATGCAGCCCCAGCATTTT. Translated: CASSPYRASMQPQHF.